A selection of T cell receptor beta chains follows, all from one sample in a study of T cell responses to AZD1222 COVID-19 vaccine. Only in-frame clones appear in the TCRdb table, and some are missing; sequencing was by immunoSEQ multiplex PCR. The data contain roughly 200,000 clones, approximately 92% of them singletons. This material consisted of peripheral blood, taken on day 0 of AZD1222 vaccination. Receptor source: an adult in good health. Each CDR3 is given with its conserved first and last residue. The D gene is left open where the match is weak. Some rows have no size entry. The others give once, few or many, or a class for an expanded clone.

cdr3_length j_call d_call v_call clone_size cdr3_aa cdr3_nt
15 TRBJ1-2 TRBD1 TRBV27 once CASSPRGDREGGYTF TGTGCCAGCAGTCCCCGCGGTGACAGGGAAGGGGGCTACACCTTC
15 TRBJ2-2 NA TRBV9 once CASSPRESGTGELFF TGTGCCAGCAGCCCGAGGGAATCTGGTACCGGGGAGCTGTTTTTT
15 TRBJ1-6 TRBD1 TRBV5-8 NA CASSHTDRDSSPLHF TGTGCCAGCAGCCACACCGACAGGGACAGTTCACCCCTCCACTTT
16 TRBJ1-5 NA TRBV5-5 NA CASSLYEGGSNQPQHF TGTGCCAGCAGCTTGTACGAAGGCGGTAGCAATCAGCCCCAGCATTTT
13 TRBJ1-1 NA TRBV27 NA CASSRGGKEEAFF TGTGCCAGCAGTCGAGGGGGAAAGGAGGAAGCTTTCTTT
15 TRBJ1-3 NA TRBV3-1/TRBV3-2 NA CASSQEFGSGNTIYF TGTGCCAGCAGCCAAGAGTTCGGTTCTGGAAACACCATATATTTT
16 TRBJ2-5 TRBD2 TRBV14 NA CASSRLLAGSQETQYF TGTGCCAGCAGCCGCCTACTAGCGGGGTCCCAAGAGACCCAGTACTTC
13 TRBJ1-2 NA TRBV18 NA CASSPGPGLGYTF TGTGCCAGCTCTCCGGGACCTGGGCTTGGCTACACCTTC
13 TRBJ2-2 NA TRBV24-1 NA CATSDQNTGELFF TGTGCCACGTCGGATCAAAACACCGGGGAGCTGTTTTTT
14 TRBJ2-1 TRBD1 TRBV2 NA CASRTGTGSYEQFF TGTGCCAGCAGAACCGGGACAGGGAGCTATGAGCAGTTCTTC
15 TRBJ1-3 NA TRBV5-4 NA CASSLGGTSGNTIYF TGTGCCAGCAGCTTGGGGGGGACCTCTGGAAACACCATATATTTT
12 TRBJ1-5 NA TRBV7-9 NA CASSLVGQPQHF TGTGCCAGCAGCTTAGTCGGTCAGCCCCAGCATTTT
14 TRBJ1-5 NA TRBV7-6 NA CASSLADSYQPQHF TGTGCCAGCAGCTTAGCTGACAGTTATCAGCCCCAGCATTTT
18 TRBJ1-2 TRBD1 TRBV18 NA CASSRSGTGGRSNYGYTF TGTGCCAGCTCACGGTCCGGGACAGGGGGCAGATCGAACTATGGCTACACCTTC
16 TRBJ2-7 TRBD2 TRBV30 NA CAWSAPGTSTTYEQYF TGTGCCTGGAGCGCGCCCGGGACTAGCACAACTTACGAGCAGTACTTC
16 TRBJ2-5 NA TRBV18 NA CASSLGTALDWGTQYF TGTGCCAGCTCCCTCGGGACTGCCCTCGACTGGGGGACCCAGTACTTC
11 TRBJ2-1 NA TRBV29-1 once CSVERDNEQFF TGCAGCGTTGAAAGGGACAATGAGCAGTTCTTC
15 TRBJ2-2 TRBD1 TRBV28 NA CASSADRVNTGELFF TGTGCCAGCAGTGCGGACAGGGTGAACACCGGGGAGCTGTTTTTT
16 TRBJ2-3 TRBD2 TRBV5-1 NA CASSSPSGGAGDTQYF TGCGCCAGCAGCTCCCCTAGCGGGGGGGCCGGGGATACGCAGTATTTT
12 TRBJ1-2 NA TRBV12-3/TRBV12-4 NA CASSENVGGYTF TGTGCCAGCAGTGAAAACGTGGGTGGCTACACCTTC
15 TRBJ1-1 NA TRBV18 NA CASSPLEGLNTEAFF TGTGCCAGCTCACCACTCGAGGGCCTGAACACTGAAGCTTTCTTT
13 TRBJ2-2 NA TRBV18 once CASSRAQSGELFF TGTGCCAGCTCACGAGCCCAGAGCGGGGAGCTGTTTTTT
15 TRBJ2-1 TRBD2 TRBV3-1/TRBV3-2 NA CASSTHGTSNNEQFF TGTGCCAGCAGCACCCACGGGACTAGCAACAATGAGCAGTTCTTC
14 TRBJ1-2 NA TRBV25-1 NA CASSPWPGRTGYTF TGTGCCAGCAGCCCCTGGCCCGGACGGACTGGCTACACCTTC
13 TRBJ2-7 NA TRBV3-1/TRBV3-2 NA CASSQVLGYEQYF TGTGCCAGCAGCCAAGTTCTCGGCTACGAGCAGTACTTC
14 TRBJ1-5 TRBD1 TRBV28 NA CASSAGGGNQPQHF TGTGCCAGCAGCGCAGGGGGGGGCAATCAGCCCCAGCATTTT
14 TRBJ1-5 TRBD1 TRBV6-5 NA CASSIGRGNQPQHF TGTGCCAGCAGCATAGGCAGGGGGAATCAGCCCCAGCATTTT
16 TRBJ1-3 TRBD1 TRBV6-6 NA CASSQGATAYGNTIYF TGTGCCAGCAGCCAGGGGGCAACGGCTTATGGAAACACCATATATTTT
12 TRBJ2-3 NA TRBV7-8 NA CASSQGAGPQYF TGTGCCAGCAGCCAAGGGGCCGGGCCGCAGTATTTT
14 TRBJ1-5 TRBD1 TRBV5-1 few CASSMGQGNQPQHF TGCGCCAGCAGCATGGGACAGGGCAATCAGCCCCAGCATTTT
17 TRBJ2-1 TRBD2 TRBV5-8 NA CASSLSGTSGGYNEQFF TGTGCCAGCAGCTTATCCGGGACTAGCGGGGGATACAATGAGCAGTTCTTC
14 TRBJ2-2 TRBD2 TRBV18 NA CASSPAGVTGELFF TGTGCCAGCTCACCAGCGGGGGTTACCGGGGAGCTGTTTTTT
15 TRBJ1-3 NA TRBV25-1 NA CASSPLSSSGNTIYF TGTGCCAGCAGTCCCCTTTCGAGCTCTGGAAACACCATATATTTT
13 TRBJ2-7 NA TRBV5-6 NA CASSLRQSYEQYF TGTGCCAGCAGCTTGCGTCAGAGTTACGAGCAGTACTTC
14 TRBJ2-7 NA TRBV3-1/TRBV3-2 NA CASSQGQGPYEQYF TGTGCCAGCAGCCAAGGTCAGGGCCCCTACGAGCAGTACTTC
15 TRBJ2-3 TRBD2 TRBV2 NA CASSLSGGSTDTQYF TGTGCCAGCAGCCTTAGCGGGGGGAGCACAGATACGCAGTATTTT
15 TRBJ2-2 TRBD2 TRBV2 NA CASSIRDYTSGELFF TGTGCCAGCAGTATACGGGACTATACATCCGGGGAGCTGTTTTTT
15 TRBJ1-2 TRBD1 TRBV6-5 few CASSRTTGADRGYTF TGTGCCAGCAGTAGAACGACAGGGGCAGATCGGGGCTACACCTTC
12 TRBJ1-5 NA TRBV28 NA CASSLYGQGQHF TGTGCCAGCAGTTTATATGGGCAGGGGCAGCATTTT
15 TRBJ1-4 NA TRBV18 NA CASSPRRGPNEKLFF TGTGCCAGCTCACCCCGACGGGGGCCTAATGAAAAACTGTTTTTT
14 TRBJ1-6 NA TRBV18 NA CASSPRQDNSPLHF TGTGCCAGCTCACCGCGTCAGGATAATTCACCCCTCCACTTT
14 TRBJ1-3 NA TRBV9 few CASSVGNTGNTIYF TGTGCCAGCAGCGTTGGCAATACTGGAAACACCATATATTTT
15 TRBJ2-7 NA TRBV28 NA CASRPTAPGLDEQYF TGTGCCAGCAGACCTACAGCCCCAGGGCTAGACGAGCAGTACTTC
19 TRBJ1-1 TRBD1 TRBV23-1 NA CASSQGPGDRNLMDTEAFF TGCGCCAGCAGTCAAGGGCCGGGGGACAGGAATTTGATGGACACTGAAGCTTTCTTT
14 TRBJ1-2 NA TRBV6-6 NA CASSYDGGNYGYTF TGTGCCAGCAGTTACGACGGGGGGAACTATGGCTACACCTTC
14 TRBJ2-7 NA TRBV5-1 NA CASSLAGRGYEQYF TGCGCCAGCAGCTTGGCCGGGCGGGGCTACGAGCAGTACTTC
17 TRBJ1-5 TRBD1 TRBV7-8 NA CASSLPGTGYSNQPQHF TGTGCCAGCAGCTTACCAGGGACAGGCTATAGCAATCAGCCCCAGCATTTT
15 TRBJ1-5 TRBD1 TRBV5-8 NA CASSFGTGGIQPQHF TGTGCCAGCAGCTTCGGGACAGGGGGCATTCAGCCCCAGCATTTT
13 TRBJ1-5 NA TRBV14 once CASSPRANQPQHF TGTGCCAGCAGCCCCAGGGCCAATCAGCCCCAGCATTTT
15 TRBJ1-2 NA TRBV5-1 NA CASSLPGGGIEGYTF TGCGCCAGCAGCCTCCCGGGAGGGGGAATCGAAGGCTACACCTTC
14 TRBJ1-6 NA TRBV18 NA CASSPGGVNSPLHF TGTGCCAGCTCACCAGGCGGGGTCAATTCACCCCTCCACTTT
15 TRBJ1-6 TRBD1 TRBV4-3 once CASSQARDSNSPLHF TGCGCCAGCAGCCAAGCCCGGGACAGTAATTCACCCCTCCACTTT
16 TRBJ2-7 TRBD1 TRBV4-1 NA CASSQEGDRASGEQYF TGCGCCAGCAGCCAAGAAGGGGACAGGGCTAGTGGCGAGCAGTACTTC
11 TRBJ2-7 NA TRBV19 once CASSLRGEVEF TGTGCCAGTAGTCTTAGGGGCGAGGTGGAATTC